The entry that follows covers one T cell receptor beta chain sequence. The target of this receptor is not known. No much larger clonotype is one base removed from it; base qualities were not supplied. Study subjects had biopsy-confirmed Merkel cell carcinoma that was MCPyV-positive, and every subject had positive serum antibodies to T-antigen. Genomic DNA was extracted from several adjacent 10-micron frozen tumor sections without cell sorting or culture. Roughly 5 x 5 x 5 mm of tumor biopsy tissue was frozen in optimal cutting temperature compound. In the frozen biopsy, scout sections stained with hematoxylin and eosin confirmed plenty of Merkel cell carcinoma along with infiltrating cells. This sample was included in a study of T cell repertoires in Merkel cell carcinoma (dated by TCRdb to the late 2010s). The study in broad terms: Patients who had received intralesional immunotherapy or systemic immune checkpoint blockade ahead of the biopsy were left out. MCPyV-specific clonotypes were initially defined through tetramer sorting, cloning and paired TCR sequencing of expanded tumor-infiltrating lymphocytes. To be included, a subject needed both a diagnosis of MCPyV-positive Merkel cell carcinoma and tumor-infiltrating lymphocytes that had been successfully expanded in vitro. The full study reports these points: Normal tissue biopsies were not studied.

The immunoSEQ assay was used for TRB CDR3 sequencing and data processing of tumor genomic DNA. TCRdb provides this immuneACCESS table in a form limited to in-frame rearrangements. Some clones are lacking; in checked studies, under half of them reflect an unresolved V gene, and why the rest are absent is not known. The sample has roughly 14,000 clones on record, 76% of them singletons. The top ten hold roughly 18% of the sample. The sequenced sample was tumor tissue. The origin of this receptor is an adult with Merkel cell carcinoma.

The CDR3: CASSYSGPVGMPQHF. The bases read TGTGCCAGCAGTTACTCCGGACCGGTGGGAATGCCCCAGCATTTT. Recombination joined TRBV6-2 or TRBV6-3 with TRBJ1-5; the D gene lacks a confident call. The junction shows trimming of 0 bases on V and 9 bases on J, plus 15 bases between the germline ends. From the cysteine up to the phenylalanine, the CDR3 has a length of 15 residues. Solely the CDR3 DNA is kept, with 45 bases framed from the first base. The CDR1 and CDR2 encoded by the germline V gene are MNHEY and SVGEGT.